Reported below is one TCR beta chain. This specimen belongs to a study of blood T cell repertoires in COVID-19. The assay was immunoSEQ multiplex PCR, and TCRdb's table has in-frame clones only and misses some. The sample lists roughly 250,000 clones; roughly 86% were seen once. Per the germline V gene, CDR1 is SEHNR and CDR2 is FQNEAQ (reference sequence). CDR3 size: 14 residues. V dropped 5 bases and J dropped 2 bases, with 13 bases sitting between them. The V gene is TRBV7-9, the J gene TRBJ2-7; tentative D call: TRBD2 (6 bases). The clonotype originates from a man between 40 and 49 years old who had recovered from COVID-19. The sequencing sample was made of peripheral blood. The CDR3 region is CASSPGGLTYEQYF. CDR3 DNA sequence: TGTGCCAGCAGCCCGGGTGGACTAACCTACGAGCAGTACTTC. Filled out from reference TRBV7-9 and TRBJ2-7, the complete variable domain reads DTGVSQNPRHKITKRGQNVTFRCDPISEHNRLYWYRQTLGQGPEFLTYFQNEAQLEKSRLLSDRFSAERPKGSFSTLEIQRTEQGDSAMYLCASSPGGLTYEQYFGPGTRLTVT.